The rows below give T cell receptor beta chains drawn from one sample of a study of T cell responses to AZD1222 COVID-19 vaccine. Profiling relied on immunoSEQ multiplex PCR, and the TCRdb table lists in-frame clones only, not all of them. The sample has roughly 35,000 clones, roughly 74% seen once; the top ten hold 3.5% to 5.5%. The sample was peripheral blood, taken 28 days after the second AZD1222 dose. The receptor source for this set is an adult who received the AZD1222 COVID-19 vaccine. Both conserved end residues are part of each CDR3. Clone size is stated in some rows and not others, as once, few, many or a class when expanded.

TRBV2 | . | CASSHHGRYSNQPQHF
TRBV14 | . | CASSQVAGTYNEQFF
TRBV3-1/TRBV3-2 | . | CASSQLIGRTEQFF
TRBV7-8 | . | CASSSGQTGEKLFF
TRBV5-4 | . | CASSLGGTSWADTQYF
TRBV29-1 | . | CSVDAGTRRVRDTQYF
TRBV6-5 | once | CASKRERGETQYF
TRBV7-2 | . | CASSPPAGADTQYF
TRBV19 | . | CASKDQTYEQYF
TRBV19 | . | CASSREGALPEQFF
TRBV6-2/TRBV6-3 | . | CASSPGQVGGANVLTF
TRBV24-1 | few | CATCGGPNTEAFF
TRBV11-2 | . | CASSLGHGQLYEQYF
TRBV18 | . | CASSQQTGLENTEAFF
TRBV6-2/TRBV6-3 | . | CASSPALAGAGDTQYF
TRBV7-2 | . | CASSLTGTTNSPLHF
TRBV6-1 | . | CASSESRDRTDTQYF
TRBV6-5 | . | CASSHNRGRNSPLHF
TRBV7-6 | . | CASSLVADNSPLHF
TRBV7-6 | . | CASSLSDRQVQQYF
TRBV10-1 | . | CASNRDRGPYEQYF
TRBV18 | . | CASSPQVPGQGRNEKLFF
TRBV7-2 | . | CASSLGWGNTIYF
TRBV5-4 | . | CASSPGPDLNYGYTF
TRBV6-1 | . | CASRESDRSNQPQHF
TRBV6-6 | . | CASTHGPIYGYTF
TRBV6-2/TRBV6-3 | . | CASSYGLAGPNEQFF
TRBV6-6 | . | CASSYPGQGSYNEQFF
TRBV10-1 | . | CASSGGGEGETQYF
TRBV30 | . | CAWTADQNYGYTF
TRBV7-2 | . | CASSFDSNRQVSPLHF
TRBV10-3 | . | CAITMDGMNTEAFF
TRBV19 | . | CASSGDRQETQYF
TRBV10-2 | . | CASRLAGDENIQYF